What follows is one T cell receptor (beta chain) and its context. This clonotype has just a few counts. Its antigen remains unidentified. Per-base qualities were not stored, and no clone one base away is much larger. The data stem from a study of blood T cells in healthy people across ages (dated by TCRdb to the mid-2010s). Regarding the study in general: In model experiments, template switching captured roughly one uniquely barcoded TCR beta cDNA molecule for every two T cells. Age-related changes in TCR beta repertoire diversity were measured in the study by deep sequencing normalized with unique cDNA molecular identifiers. The study analyzed two additional independent replicas of 1 million unique cDNA reads from the same blood draw for two donors, one aged 18 to 29 and one aged 80 or older. To avoid experimental bias, donors of different ages were spread randomly across the sequencing lanes. The donors were split into four age groups: young (average around 15 years), middle-aged (around 40), aged (over 55) and long-lived (roughly 77). Broader findings and caveats from the paper: Because profiling used bulk unsorted PBMCs, naive and antigen-experienced compartments could not be compared conclusively. Observed TCR beta diversity correlated strongly with the percentage of naive T cells measured by flow cytometry. Because the CMV infection status of the donors was unknown, age-related changes in expanded clonotypes may potentially have been confounded. As age increased, observed TCR beta diversity per million T cells dropped in a roughly linear way, and a significant reduction was already evident by age approximately 40. Total diversity estimates from one million sequenced T cells were considered lower bounds and underestimates. Compared with the aged group, the long-lived group had more naive CD4+ T cells, fewer expanded clones and increased TCR diversity, a pattern suggesting age selection.

Library construction relied on 5' RACE. Sequencing was carried out with an Illumina HiSeq 2500. A second PCR of roughly 7 to 11 cycles was performed with a sample-barcoded 5' primer and a J-beta primer mix. Each TCR beta cDNA molecule received a unique molecular identifier from a template-switch 5' adaptor carrying 12 random nucleotides. Each sample yielded at least 2.5 million CDR3-containing paired-end reads. All of the RNA was converted into first-strand cDNA using the Mint cDNA synthesis kit, with a TRBC-specific oligonucleotide serving as the primer. Following uracil-DNA glycosylase treatment, a first 18-cycle PCR with universal primers M1SS and BC2_uni_R was performed on all cDNA. Concerning the study's data processing: For normalization, 1 million high-quality reads were randomly selected from each sample, with every read carrying a distinct molecular identifier. Reads with shared molecular identifiers were discarded instead of being binned into consensus sequences. MiTCR, run with a Q25 quality threshold and the strictest error-elimination algorithm, handled CDR3 identification, clonotype clustering and error correction. A nonparametric unseen species model using Euler transformation provided a lower-bound estimate of total TCR beta diversity. TCRdb reworked the public reads: Q25 trimming with fastp, MiXCR clone assembly, productive beta chains retained. Rows are combined by CDR3 protein, so each entry shows the most common genes and DNA. These V and J calls are TCRdb output, not the study's own analysis. The sample includes approximately 790,000 distinct CDR3 sequences, with around 62% observed a single time. Roughly 25% of the sample is held by the ten biggest clonotypes.

Donors were roughly 40 systemically healthy Caucasian individuals from Russia aged 6 to 90 years. Each donor gave ten milliliters of peripheral blood, drawn into EDTA-treated Vacutainer tubes. Ficoll-Paque density-gradient centrifugation was used to isolate PBMCs, with at least 6.5 million per sample. Total RNA was extracted from PBMCs with Trizol reagent, with at least 6 micrograms obtained per sample. For every donor, an aliquot of PBMCs went through flow cytometry to measure the percentages of naive CD45RAhigh/CD27high T cells. Sequences were obtained from blood. The TCR was taken from a man under 40 in good health.

CDR3 reads: CSILMGYEQYF. In nucleotide form, the sequence is TGCAGCATTCTGATGGGGTACGAGCAGTACTTC. The V gene is TRBV29-1 and the J gene is TRBJ2-7; the D gene is not confidently resolved. The CDR3 contains 11 residues, cysteine and phenylalanine counted. Only the CDR3 portion is preserved as DNA: 33 bases, with reading frame beginning at the first base. The germline V gene gives CDR1 as SQVTM and CDR2 as ANQGSEA. Trimming costs V 8 bases and J 4 bases, and their ends lie 12 bases apart.